The present entry profiles one T cell receptor beta chain with its context. The antigen is not known. The CDR3 has 14 amino acids. Losses at the gene ends were 2 bases for V and 8 bases for J; bases not matched to a gene: 6. The germline V gene encodes CDR1 GTSNPN and CDR2 SVGIG (reference sequence). This sample is part of a study of a mutant IDH1 vaccine in newly diagnosed glioma. Study-wide points: The study observed vaccine-induced immune responses in roughly 93% of patients.

Measured with immunoSEQ multiplex PCR; TCRdb has only the in-frame clones, and not every one. The sample shows tens of thousands of clones, about four fifths of them seen only once. As to time point: baseline, week 1 (first vaccination visit). As to treatment: pre-vaccination baseline after standard-of-care therapy. The sequence was collected from a man between 35 and 55 years old with glioma. Some clones in this sample may be carry-over from other donors' samples. V gene TRBV30 combines with J gene TRBJ1-4, with 9 bases aligning to TRBD1. The sample consisted of PBMCs, taken from a glioma patient treated with radiotherapy, temozolomide or both. This CDR3 reads CAWSRDREGEKLFF. In nucleotides, the CDR3 is TGTGCCTGGAGTCGGGACAGGGAAGGAGAAAAACTGTTTTTT.